This T cell receptor beta chain emerged from a study of T cells in Graves' hyperthyroidism and ophthalmopathy. Study-wide findings and caveats: A model of 13 V-J pairs discriminated ophthalmopathy from stable hyperthyroidism. Ophthalmopathy, which appeared later, was predicted by the model a median about 6 months before onset.

Amplified TCR beta CDR3 regions derived from RNA transcripts. The primer set for the first-round RT-PCR of the TCR CDR3 was HTBI. From the multiplex PCR reads, TCRdb called clonotypes with MiXCR, one entry per CDR3 protein. The sample has approximately 530,000 distinct CDR3 sequences, just under 20% seen once; the top ten hold approximately 50%. V dropped 0 bases and J dropped 4; count of bases not matched to a gene: 6. This CDR3 is 16 amino acids long. The V gene's germline CDR1 is DFQATT and CDR2 SNEGSKA (reference sequence). This clonotype was counted a few times. Its antigen remains unknown. The study based diagnoses on clinical symptoms, serum thyroxine and TRAb, thyroid ultrasound and orbital computed tomography. PBMCs were sourced from less than 12 ml fresh peripheral blood.

The sequence was collected from a middle-aged man with Graves' ophthalmopathy. The sequencing sample was made of blood. The gene calls are TRBV20-1 and TRBJ2-2; 9 bases align to TRBD2. CDR3 coding DNA: TGCAGTGCTAGAGAGCCGCAGCGGGGGGCCACCGGGGAGCTGTTTTTT. Residues: CSAREPQRGATGELFF.